The sequence of this T cell receptor beta chain was determined in a study of T cell responses to AZD1222 COVID-19 vaccine. The protocol was immunoSEQ multiplex PCR, while the TCRdb copy is restricted to in-frame clones and leaves out a portion. The table includes some 130,000 clones, 80% to 90% detected once. Regarding this clone: Antigen: not known.

The study, taken as a whole, reports: CD4 TCRs covered the whole spike, strongest at regions 160-218 and 743-854. Elevations in Spike-specific TCR breadth and depth followed administration of two AZD1222 doses. Only 5 to 7 AZD1222 recipients tested seropositive at baseline. White British people made up most donors, females outnumbered males, and clonal diversity was possibly underestimated.

The CDR3 extends over 15 amino acids. Germline V gives CDR1 GTSNPN, CDR2 SVGIG (reference sequence). V lost 5 bases to trimming and J lost 0 bases, with 16 bases between them. The sample here was peripheral blood, taken on day 0 of AZD1222 vaccination. The chain links TRBV30 to TRBJ1-2; D is perhaps TRBD1 (6 bases). The sequence derives from an adult in good health. The CDR3 is CAWGEQGEANYGYTF. As DNA, the CDR3 is TGTGCCTGGGGAGAACAGGGCGAAGCTAACTATGGCTACACCTTC.